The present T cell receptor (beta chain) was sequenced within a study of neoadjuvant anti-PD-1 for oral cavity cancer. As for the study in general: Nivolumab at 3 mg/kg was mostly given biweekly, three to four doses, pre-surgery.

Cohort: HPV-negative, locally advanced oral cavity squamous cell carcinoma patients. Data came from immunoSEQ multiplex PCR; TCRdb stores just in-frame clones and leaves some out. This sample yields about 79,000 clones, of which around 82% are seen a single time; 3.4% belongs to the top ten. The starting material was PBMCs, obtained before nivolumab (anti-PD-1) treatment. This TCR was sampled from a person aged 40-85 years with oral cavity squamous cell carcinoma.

CDR3 amino acids: CASTPFRGDSPLHF. CDR3 sequence (DNA): TGTGCCAGCACCCCATTTCGGGGGGATTCACCCCTCCACTTT. The genes are TRBV5-6 and TRBJ1-6; TRBD1 is a possible D gene (5 bases). The V end was cut by 6 bases, the J end by 8 bases, with 15 bases between. The CDR3 extends over 14 amino acids. CDR1 SGHDT and CDR2 YYEEEE come from the germline V gene.